This passage covers 12 T cell receptor beta chains from one sample sequenced in a study of blood T cell repertoires in COVID-19. The assay was immunoSEQ multiplex PCR, and TCRdb's table has in-frame clones only and misses some. This table holds 150,000 to 200,000 clones, about 85% found once. Sequencing was performed on peripheral blood. The receptor set was obtained from an elderly woman with acute or convalescent COVID-19.

The J gene is TRBJ2-7, the V gene TRBV6-5, with a tentative D call TRBD2 (5 bases). The germline V and J ends were trimmed by 5 bases and 5 bases, with 19 bases remaining between them. The CDR3 is 15 residues long. From germline, CDR1 is MNHEY and CDR2 SVGAGI. The CDR3 here is CASSPPEGRRNEQYF. The CDR3 DNA reads TGTGCCAGCAGTCCCCCCGAGGGCCGAAGGAACGAGCAGTACTTC.

The chain joins TRBV24-1 to TRBJ2-7; D call uncertain. CDR1 is KGHDR and CDR2 is SFDVKD in the germline V gene. CDR3 length: 15 residues. The V and J ends lost 2 bases and 1 base respectively, with 11 bases between them. The CDR3: CATSDSGTLSYEQYF. As DNA, the CDR3 is TGTGCCACCAGTGATTCGGGTACCCTGTCCTACGAGCAGTACTTC.

This chain uses TRBV27 with TRBJ1-1; D perhaps matches TRBD1 (5 bases). V lost 1 base and J lost 0, with 9 bases in between. CDR3 size: 15 residues. The germline V gene has CDR1 MNHEY and CDR2 SMNVEV (reference sequence). Here the CDR3 reads CASSLFGGVNTEAFF. CDR3 in DNA: TGTGCCAGCAGTTTATTCGGGGGGGTGAACACTGAAGCTTTCTTT.

The chain carries TRBV3-1 (or the pseudogene TRBV3-2) and TRBJ1-2; tentative D call: TRBD1 (6 bases). V was pared by 1 base and J by 0 bases, with 12 bases between. The CDR3 sequence is 16 residues long. Germline assignment: CDR1 LGHDT and CDR2 YNNKEL (reference sequence). This CDR3 is CASSQADRFSNYGYTF. The CDR3 DNA is TGTGCCAGCAGCCAAGCCGACAGGTTTTCTAACTATGGCTACACCTTC.

This clone was recorded a few times. The rearrangement links TRBV7-2 to TRBJ2-2; D is undetermined. Germline CDR1 is SGHTA and CDR2 is FQGNSA. This CDR3 is built from 13 residues. V dropped 7 bases and J dropped 4 bases, with 10 bases sitting between them. The CDR3 reads CASKLSGTGELFF. CDR3 bases: TGTGCCAGCAAATTATCAGGCACCGGGGAGCTGTTTTTT.

The V gene is TRBV6-5, the J gene TRBJ2-7; TRBD1 agrees at 10 bases. The V gene end was trimmed by 7 bases and the J gene end by 3 bases; junction bases not matched to a gene: 6. The CDR3 spans 14 residues. The germline gives CDR1 MNHEY, CDR2 SVGAGI. The DNA for the CDR3 is TGTGCCAGCAAGGGGACAGGGGATCTCTACGAGCAGTACTTC. Its protein product is CASKGTGDLYEQYF.

V is TRBV11-3 and J is TRBJ1-1; no clear D. V shed 7 bases and J shed 1 base, with 10 bases lying between them. CDR1 and CDR2 (germline): SGHNT, YENEEA. This CDR3 contains 13 residues. The CDR3 nucleotides are TGTGCCAGCAAGGCGGATACGAACACTGAAGCTTTCTTT. Amino acid sequence: CASKADTNTEAFF.

The chain employs TRBV5-8 and TRBJ2-3; TRBD1 matches at 8 bases. The ends lost 3 bases at V and 3 bases at J; junction bases unmatched: 6. Germline CDR1 and CDR2: SGHTS and YDEGEE. The CDR3 extends over 15 amino acids. CDR3 loop: CASSSDRAGTDTQYF. As DNA, the CDR3 is TGTGCCAGCAGCTCGGACAGGGCTGGTACAGATACGCAGTATTTT. Full variable domain (missing parts from reference TRBV5-8 and TRBJ2-3): EAGVTQSPTHLIKTRGQQATLRCSPISGHTSVYWYQQALGLGLQFLLWYDEGEERNRGNFPPRFSGRQFPNYSSELNVNALELEDSALYLCASSSDRAGTDTQYFGPGTRLTVL.

The V gene is TRBV6-5, the J gene TRBJ2-3, with 8 bases fitting TRBD2. There are 15 residues in the CDR3. Germline lookup yields CDR1 MNHEY and CDR2 SVGAGI. V dropped 0 bases and J dropped 9; count of bases not matched to a gene: 8. CDR3 amino acids: CASSYSRERGTTQYF. The CDR3 DNA follows: TGTGCCAGCAGTTACTCGAGGGAGCGGGGGACCACGCAGTATTTT.

The chain employs TRBV5-4 and TRBJ2-3; no reliable D call. The CDR3 is made up of 12 amino acids. The germline CDR1 and CDR2 sequences are SGHNT and YYREEE (reference sequence). Trimming cost V 0 bases and J 6 bases, with 5 bases left between them. CDR3 protein: CASSLDRDTQYF. Here the CDR3 DNA reads TGTGCCAGCAGCTTGGACCGGGATACGCAGTATTTT.

The chain recombines TRBV24-1 with TRBJ2-3, with a weak D call TRBD2 (7 bases). The CDR3 has 15 amino acids. Looked up from germline, CDR1 is KGHDR and CDR2 is SFDVKD. With 7 bases removed from V and 5 bases from J, the gap between germline ends came to 18 bases. The CDR3 reads CATSRIGGAIDTQYF. The CDR3 DNA reads TGTGCCACCAGCAGAATAGGGGGGGCTATAGATACGCAGTATTTT.

The chain is built from TRBV15 and TRBJ1-2, with TRBD1 as a possible D gene (5 bases). The V and J ends lost 0 bases and 1 base respectively, with 6 bases between them. The CDR3 has 14 residues. Germline values: CDR1 LNHNV, CDR2 YYDKDF (reference sequence). CDR3 region: CATSREGVNYGYTF. CDR3 nucleotides: TGTGCCACCAGCAGAGAAGGGGTTAACTATGGCTACACCTTC.